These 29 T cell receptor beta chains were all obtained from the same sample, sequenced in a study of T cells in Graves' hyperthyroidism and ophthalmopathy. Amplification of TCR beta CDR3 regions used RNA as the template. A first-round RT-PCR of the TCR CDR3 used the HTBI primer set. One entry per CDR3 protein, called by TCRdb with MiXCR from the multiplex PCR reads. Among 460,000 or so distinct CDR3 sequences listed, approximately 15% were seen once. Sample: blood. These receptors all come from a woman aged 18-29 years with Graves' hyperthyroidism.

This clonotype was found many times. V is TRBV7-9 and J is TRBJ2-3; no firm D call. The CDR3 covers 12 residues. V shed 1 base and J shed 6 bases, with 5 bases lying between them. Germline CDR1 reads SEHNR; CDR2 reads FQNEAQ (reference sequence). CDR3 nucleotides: TGTGCCAGCAGCTTAGGGATTGATACGCAGTATTTT. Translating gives CASSLGIDTQYF.

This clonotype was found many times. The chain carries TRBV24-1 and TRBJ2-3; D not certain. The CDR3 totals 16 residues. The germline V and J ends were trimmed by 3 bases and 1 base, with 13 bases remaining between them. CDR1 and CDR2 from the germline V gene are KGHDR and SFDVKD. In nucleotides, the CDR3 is TGTGCCACCAGTGATCCGCGCAGCTCGGGCACAGATACGCAGTATTTT. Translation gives CATSDPRSSGTDTQYF.

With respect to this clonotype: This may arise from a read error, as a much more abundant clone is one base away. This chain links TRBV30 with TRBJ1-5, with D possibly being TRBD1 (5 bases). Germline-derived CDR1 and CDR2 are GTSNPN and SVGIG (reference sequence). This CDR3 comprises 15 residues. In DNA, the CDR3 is TGTGCCTGGAGTGTAGGGGATTCTAGCAGTCAGCCCCAGCATTTT. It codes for CAWSVGDSSSQPQHF.

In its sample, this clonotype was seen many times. The CDR3 DNA is TGTGCCAGCAGCGTAGATAGCGGGAGTTTAACAGATACGCAGTATTTT. This sequence encodes CASSVDSGSLTDTQYF. This chain joins TRBV9 and TRBJ2-3, with TRBD2 matching over 9 bases. The CDR3 is made up of 16 amino acids. Germline assignment: CDR1 SGDLS and CDR2 YYNGEE. The V gene end was trimmed by 0 bases and the J gene end by 3 bases; junction bases not matched to a gene: 5.

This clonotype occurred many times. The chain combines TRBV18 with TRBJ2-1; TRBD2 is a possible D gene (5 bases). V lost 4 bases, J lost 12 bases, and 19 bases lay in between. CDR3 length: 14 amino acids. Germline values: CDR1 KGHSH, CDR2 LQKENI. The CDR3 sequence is CASSREGPLQRQFF. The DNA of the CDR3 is TGTGCCAGCTCACGCGAGGGTCCGCTCCAACGGCAGTTCTTC.

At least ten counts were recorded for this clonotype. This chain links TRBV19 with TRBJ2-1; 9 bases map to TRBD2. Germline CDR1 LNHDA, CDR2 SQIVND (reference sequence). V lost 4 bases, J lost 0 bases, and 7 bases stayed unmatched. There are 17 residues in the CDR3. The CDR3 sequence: CASSTLAGESSYNEQFF. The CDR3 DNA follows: TGTGCCAGTAGTACACTAGCGGGCGAAAGCTCCTACAATGAGCAGTTCTTC.

CDR3 in amino acids: CASSLGTGGLQETQYF. The CDR3 DNA reads TGCGCCAGCAGCCTAGGGACAGGGGGACTACAAGAGACCCAGTACTTC. The chain recombines TRBV5-1 with TRBJ2-5, with TRBD1 matching 11 bases. Germline V gene lookup returns CDR1 SGHRS and CDR2 YFSETQ. The CDR3 is 16 amino acids. The trim removed 4 bases at V and 2 bases at J, leaving 7 bases unmatched.

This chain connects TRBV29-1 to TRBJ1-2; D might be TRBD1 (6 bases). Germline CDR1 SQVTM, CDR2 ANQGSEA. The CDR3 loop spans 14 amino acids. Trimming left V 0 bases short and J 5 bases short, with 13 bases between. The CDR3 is CSVEEAGGSYGYTF. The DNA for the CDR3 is TGCAGCGTTGAAGAGGCTGGGGGCTCATATGGCTACACCTTC.

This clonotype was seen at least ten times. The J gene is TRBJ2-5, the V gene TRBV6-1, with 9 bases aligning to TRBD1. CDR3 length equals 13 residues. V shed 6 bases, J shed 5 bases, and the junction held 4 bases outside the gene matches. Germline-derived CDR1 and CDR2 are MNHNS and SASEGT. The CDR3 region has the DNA TGTGCCAGCAGGGACAGGGGCGTGGAGACCCAGTACTTC. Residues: CASRDRGVETQYF.

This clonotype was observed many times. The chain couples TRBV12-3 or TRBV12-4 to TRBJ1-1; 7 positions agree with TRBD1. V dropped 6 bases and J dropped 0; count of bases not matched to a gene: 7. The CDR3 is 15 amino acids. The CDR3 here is CASRISGTVNTEAFF. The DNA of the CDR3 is TGTGCCAGCAGGATCTCCGGGACAGTGAACACTGAAGCTTTCTTT.

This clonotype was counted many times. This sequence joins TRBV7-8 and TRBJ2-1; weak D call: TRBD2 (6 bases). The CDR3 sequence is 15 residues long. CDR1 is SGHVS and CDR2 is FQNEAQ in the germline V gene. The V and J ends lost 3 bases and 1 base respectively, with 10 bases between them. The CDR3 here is CASSFGGRSYNEQFF. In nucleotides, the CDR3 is TGTGCCAGCAGCTTCGGGGGAAGGTCCTACAATGAGCAGTTCTTC.

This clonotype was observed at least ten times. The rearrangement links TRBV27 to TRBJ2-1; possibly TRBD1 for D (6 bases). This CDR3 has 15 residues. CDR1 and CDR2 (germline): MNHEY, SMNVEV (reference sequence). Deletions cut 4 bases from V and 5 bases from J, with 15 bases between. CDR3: CASSSYSDSDNEQFF. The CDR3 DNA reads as TGTGCCAGCAGTTCATATTCGGACAGCGACAATGAGCAGTTCTTC.

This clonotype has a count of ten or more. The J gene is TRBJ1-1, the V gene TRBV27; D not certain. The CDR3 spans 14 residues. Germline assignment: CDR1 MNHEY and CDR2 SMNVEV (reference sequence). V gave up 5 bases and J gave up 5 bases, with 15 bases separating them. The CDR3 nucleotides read TGTGCCAGCAGTCCCCCGACAAGTCATACTGAAGCTTTCTTT. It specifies CASSPPTSHTEAFF.

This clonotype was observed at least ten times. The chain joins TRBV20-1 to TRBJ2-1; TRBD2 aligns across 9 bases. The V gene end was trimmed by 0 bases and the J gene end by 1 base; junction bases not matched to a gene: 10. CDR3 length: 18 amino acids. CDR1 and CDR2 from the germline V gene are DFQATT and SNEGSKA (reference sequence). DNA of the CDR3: TGCAGTGCTAGAGATTCATGGACTAGCGAACCATCCTACAATGAGCAGTTCTTC. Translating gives CSARDSWTSEPSYNEQFF.

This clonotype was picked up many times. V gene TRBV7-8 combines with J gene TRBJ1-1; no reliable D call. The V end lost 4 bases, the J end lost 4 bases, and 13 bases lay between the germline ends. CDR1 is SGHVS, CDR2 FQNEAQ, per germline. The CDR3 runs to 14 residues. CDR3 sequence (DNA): TGTGCCAGCAGCTCCGGAGGGATCGGCACTGAAGCTTTCTTT. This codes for CASSSGGIGTEAFF.

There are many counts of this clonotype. The chain's CDR3 is CASSLGDRGLNQPQHF. CDR3 DNA sequence: TGTGCCAGCAGTTTAGGGGACAGGGGCCTCAATCAGCCCCAGCATTTT. The chain couples TRBV28 to TRBJ1-5; TRBD1 aligns across 10 bases. Trimming took 2 bases from V and 3 from J; bases not matched to a gene: 4. Germline CDR1 and CDR2: MDHEN and SYDVKM. The CDR3 sequence is 16 residues long.

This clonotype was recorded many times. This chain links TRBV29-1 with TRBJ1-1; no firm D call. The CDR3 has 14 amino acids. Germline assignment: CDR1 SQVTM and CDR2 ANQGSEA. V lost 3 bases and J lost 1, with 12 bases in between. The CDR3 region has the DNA TGCAGCGTTGAGGACTGGGCCCCGAACACTGAAGCTTTCTTT. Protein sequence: CSVEDWAPNTEAFF. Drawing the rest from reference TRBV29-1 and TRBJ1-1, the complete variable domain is SAVISQKPSRDICQRGTSLTIQCQVDSQVTMMFWYRQQPGQSLTLIATANQGSEATYESGFVIDKFPISRPNLTFSTLTVSNMSPEDSSIYLCSVEDWAPNTEAFFGQGTRLTVV.

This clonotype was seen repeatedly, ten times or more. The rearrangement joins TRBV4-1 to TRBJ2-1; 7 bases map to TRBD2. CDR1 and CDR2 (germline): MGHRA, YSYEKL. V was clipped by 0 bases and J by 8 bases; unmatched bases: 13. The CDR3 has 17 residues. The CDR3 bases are TGCGCCAGCAGCCAAGAGGCCTGGGTAGCGGGCTGGGATGAGCAGTTCTTC. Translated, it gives CASSQEAWVAGWDEQFF.

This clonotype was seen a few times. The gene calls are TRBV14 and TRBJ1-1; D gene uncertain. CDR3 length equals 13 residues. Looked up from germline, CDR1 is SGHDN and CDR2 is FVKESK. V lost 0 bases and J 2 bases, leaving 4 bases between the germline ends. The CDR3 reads CASSQDHNTEAFF. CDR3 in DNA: TGTGCCAGCAGCCAAGATCACAACACTGAAGCTTTCTTT.

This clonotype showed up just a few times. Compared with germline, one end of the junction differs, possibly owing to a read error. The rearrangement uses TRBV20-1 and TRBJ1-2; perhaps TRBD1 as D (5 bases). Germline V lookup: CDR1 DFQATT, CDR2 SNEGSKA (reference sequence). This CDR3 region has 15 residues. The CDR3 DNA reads TGCAGTGCTGGAGATACGCCAGGGCCAGACTATGGCTACACCTTC. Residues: CSAGDTPGPDYGYTF.

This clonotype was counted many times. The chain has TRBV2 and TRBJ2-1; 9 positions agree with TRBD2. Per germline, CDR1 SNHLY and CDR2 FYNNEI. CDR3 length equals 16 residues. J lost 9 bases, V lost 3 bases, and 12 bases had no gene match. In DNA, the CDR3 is TGTGCCAGCAGTGAGGCGTGGATAGCGGGAGAGCCTGAGCAGTTCTTC. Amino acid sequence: CASSEAWIAGEPEQFF.

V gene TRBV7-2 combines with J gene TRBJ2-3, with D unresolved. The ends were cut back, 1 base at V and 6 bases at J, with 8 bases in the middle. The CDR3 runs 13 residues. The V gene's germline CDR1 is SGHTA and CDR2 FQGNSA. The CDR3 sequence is CASSLGWGDTQYF. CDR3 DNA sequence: TGTGCCAGCAGCTTAGGGTGGGGTGATACGCAGTATTTT.

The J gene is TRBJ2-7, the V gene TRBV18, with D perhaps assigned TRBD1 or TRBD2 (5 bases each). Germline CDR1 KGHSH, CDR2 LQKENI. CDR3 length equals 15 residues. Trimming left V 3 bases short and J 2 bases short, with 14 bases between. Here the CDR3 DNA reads TGTGCCAGCTCACCCCGAGGGGAAGGGGCCTACGAGCAGTACGTC. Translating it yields CASSPRGEGAYEQYV.

The DNA of the CDR3 is TGTGCCAGTAGTATCCTAGCGGGAGCGGCCGGGGAGCTGTTTTTT. Encoded protein: CASSILAGAAGELFF. V is TRBV19 and J is TRBJ2-2; 10 nucleotides line up with TRBD2. This CDR3 comprises 15 residues. V shed 3 bases and J 6 bases; nucleotides not matched to a gene: 4. CDR1 and CDR2 (germline): LNHDA, SQIVND (reference sequence).

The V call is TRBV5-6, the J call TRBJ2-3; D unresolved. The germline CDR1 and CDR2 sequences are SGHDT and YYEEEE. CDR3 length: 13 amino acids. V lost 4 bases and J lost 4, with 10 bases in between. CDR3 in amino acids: CASSPGYADTQYF. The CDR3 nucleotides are TGTGCCAGCAGCCCTGGTTATGCAGATACGCAGTATTTT.

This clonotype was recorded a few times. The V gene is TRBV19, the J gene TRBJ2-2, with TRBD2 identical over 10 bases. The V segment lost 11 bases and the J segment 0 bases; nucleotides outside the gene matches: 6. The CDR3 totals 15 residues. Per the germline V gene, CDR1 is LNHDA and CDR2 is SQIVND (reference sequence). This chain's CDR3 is CAAWTSGANTGELFF. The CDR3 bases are TGTGCCGCTTGGACTAGCGGAGCGAACACCGGGGAGCTGTTTTTT.

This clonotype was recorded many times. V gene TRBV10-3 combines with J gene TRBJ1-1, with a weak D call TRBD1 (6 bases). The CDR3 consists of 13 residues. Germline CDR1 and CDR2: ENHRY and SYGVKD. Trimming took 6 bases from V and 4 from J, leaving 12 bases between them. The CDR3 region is CAIREVGGTEAFF. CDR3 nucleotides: TGTGCCATCAGGGAGGTAGGGGGCACTGAAGCTTTCTTT.

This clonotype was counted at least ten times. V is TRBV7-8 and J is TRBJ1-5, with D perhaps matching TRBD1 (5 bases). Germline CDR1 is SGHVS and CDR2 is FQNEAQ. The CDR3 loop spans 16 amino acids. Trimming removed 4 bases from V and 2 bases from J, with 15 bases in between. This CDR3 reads CASSSQWDRGNQPQHF. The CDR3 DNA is TGTGCCAGCAGCTCCCAGTGGGACCGGGGCAATCAGCCCCAGCATTTT. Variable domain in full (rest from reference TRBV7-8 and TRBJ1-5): GAGVSQSPRYKVAKRGQDVALRCDPISGHVSLFWYQQALGQGPEFLTYFQNEAQLDKSGLPSDRFFAERPEGSVSTLKIQRTQQEDSAVYLCASSSQWDRGNQPQHFGDGTRLSIL.

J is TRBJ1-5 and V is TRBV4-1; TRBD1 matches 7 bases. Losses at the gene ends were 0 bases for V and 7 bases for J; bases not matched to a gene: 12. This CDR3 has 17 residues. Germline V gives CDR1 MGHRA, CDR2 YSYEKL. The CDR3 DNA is TGCGCCAGCAGCCAAGATGGGGGGGGAGGGGGCGGCCAGCCCCAGCATTTT. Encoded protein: CASSQDGGGGGGQPQHF.